This is a list of T cell receptor beta chains from one sample in a study of spatial heterogeneity in lung cancer. Each CDR3 protein is one row after TCRdb ran MiXCR on the 5' RACE reads. The repertoire includes 9,400 or so distinct CDR3 sequences, around 8.7% of them detected once, and about 13% sits in the top ten. Sample: lung tumor tissue, taken at surgery. All receptors derive from a female donor with early-stage non-small cell lung cancer. CDR3s include the opening cysteine and the closing phenylalanine or tryptophan. The order of the fields is clone size, D gene, V gene, J gene, CDR3 protein, CDR3 DNA. A D gene is named only where the DNA matches it firmly. A clone size is listed for some rows: how often the clone was seen (once, few, many), or a class if it is expanded.

>many|NA|TRBV5-1|TRBJ1-1
CASSLEVRRNTEAFF
TGCGCCAGCAGCTTGGAGGTCCGGAGGAACACTGAAGCTTTCTTT
>many|NA|TRBV7-2|TRBJ2-1
CASSLTYNEQFF
TGTGCCAGCAGCTTAACCTACAATGAGCAGTTCTTC
>many|TRBD1|TRBV7-2|TRBJ2-5
CASSSDRVETQYF
TGTGCCAGCAGCTCGGACAGGGTAGAGACCCAGTACTTC
>few|NA|TRBV28|TRBJ1-1
CASNPGPNTEAFF
TGTGCCAGCAACCCGGGACCGAACACTGAAGCTTTCTTT
>few|NA|TRBV6-2/TRBV6-3|TRBJ2-1
CASRTPEVYNEQFF
TGTGCCAGCAGGACGCCCGAGGTTTACAATGAGCAGTTCTTC
>few|NA|TRBV20-1|TRBJ1-3
CSAAGVGNTIYF
TGCAGTGCGGCAGGGGTAGGAAACACCATATATTTT
>many|NA|TRBV2|TRBJ2-2
CASSPYTGELFF
TGTGCCAGCAGTCCCTACACCGGGGAGCTGTTTTTT
>medium-sized|NA|TRBV28|TRBJ1-1
CASSLATEFTEAFF
TGTGCCAGCAGTTTGGCGACTGAGTTCACTGAAGCTTTCTTT
>NA|TRBD2|TRBV5-6|TRBJ2-7
CASSLSLAGGKQYF
TGTGCCAGCAGCTTGAGTCTAGCGGGGGGAAAGCAGTACTTC
>few|NA|TRBV6-6|TRBJ2-2
CASSFRTANTGELFF
TGTGCCAGCAGTTTTAGGACAGCGAACACCGGGGAGCTGTTTTTT
>many|NA|TRBV19|TRBJ1-2
CASTSTGADNYGYTF
TGTGCCAGTACGTCTACGGGGGCCGATAACTATGGCTACACCTTC
>many|NA|TRBV20-1|TRBJ2-5
CSGSLAGIKETQYF
TGCAGTGGATCCTTGGCGGGGATTAAAGAGACCCAGTACTTC
>many|TRBD2|TRBV4-3|TRBJ2-1
CASSQSGGVQFF
TGCGCCAGCAGCCAGAGCGGGGGTGTGCAGTTCTTC
>large|TRBD1|TRBV10-3|TRBJ1-5
CAISGGQGGNQPQHF
TGTGCCATCAGTGGGGGGCAGGGGGGCAATCAGCCCCAGCATTTT
>large|NA|TRBV5-1|TRBJ2-7
CASSIEQRGEQYF
TGCGCCAGCAGTATAGAACAGAGGGGGGAGCAGTACTTC
>NA|NA|TRBV6-6|TRBJ2-7
CASSYGGHYEQYF
TGTGCCAGCAGTTACGGGGGGCACTACGAGCAGTACTTC
>many|TRBD2|TRBV7-2|TRBJ2-1
CASSLGGGAFEQFF
TGTGCCAGCAGCTTAGGCGGGGGGGCCTTTGAGCAGTTCTTC
>few|TRBD2|TRBV5-4|TRBJ2-5
CASSLGTSGGAWETQYF
TGTGCCAGCAGCTTGGGGACTAGCGGGGGGGCTTGGGAGACCCAGTACTTC
>few|NA|TRBV2|TRBJ2-7
CASTVQGPSSYEQYF
TGTGCCAGCACCGTACAGGGTCCAAGCTCCTACGAGCAGTACTTC
>many|NA|TRBV28|TRBJ2-7
CASSLGAGASYEQYF
TGTGCCAGCAGTTTAGGAGCAGGGGCGAGTTACGAGCAGTACTTC
>many|TRBD2|TRBV4-2|TRBJ2-2
CASSQVLAGGREELFF
TGTGCCAGCAGCCAAGTACTAGCGGGGGGGCGCGAGGAGCTGTTTTTT
>many|TRBD2|TRBV6-1|TRBJ2-1
CASVPGLARLHEQFF
TGTGCCAGCGTACCGGGACTAGCGAGACTCCATGAGCAGTTCTTC
>many|TRBD2|TRBV7-2|TRBJ2-4
CASTLAGGAKNIQYF
TGTGCCAGCACCCTAGCGGGGGGCGCCAAAAACATTCAGTACTTC
>few|TRBD1|TRBV20-1|TRBJ1-4
CSARVAGGLFF
TGCAGTGCTAGAGTCGCAGGGGGCCTGTTTTTT
>NA|NA|TRBV4-3|TRBJ2-5
CASSQGIGGLPYQETQYF
TGCGCCAGCAGCCAAGGAATAGGTGGACTCCCGTACCAAGAGACCCAGTACTTC
>many|NA|TRBV28|TRBJ2-7
CASRLVLAGTGGEQYF
TGTGCCAGCCGCTTGGTTCTAGCGGGGACAGGCGGGGAGCAGTACTTC
>many|NA|TRBV3-1|TRBJ2-2
CASSQVGPRTGELFF
TGTGCCAGCAGCCAAGTTGGACCGAGGACCGGGGAGCTGTTTTTT
>many|TRBD2|TRBV6-1|TRBJ2-2
CASSDVAGLGIGELFF
TGTGCCAGCAGTGACGTGGCGGGACTAGGAATCGGGGAGCTGTTTTTT
>few|NA|TRBV7-2|TRBJ2-5
CASRYSGTEETQYF
TGTGCCAGCAGATACTCCGGGACGGAAGAGACCCAGTACTTC
>many|NA|TRBV5-1|TRBJ1-6
CASSFSGNNSPLHF
TGCGCCAGCAGCTTCTCAGGGAATAATTCACCCCTCCACTTT
>few|TRBD1|TRBV28|TRBJ1-5
CASSAQTGIISF
TGTGCCAGCAGTGCCCAGACAGGGATAATCAGTTTT
>few|NA|TRBV5-6|TRBJ2-7
CASSSRYEQYF
TGTGCCAGCAGCTCACGGTACGAGCAGTACTTC
>medium-sized|NA|TRBV12-3/TRBV12-4|TRBJ2-5
CASSLFSAGQETQYF
TGTGCCAGCAGTTTATTTAGCGCTGGGCAAGAGACCCAGTACTTC
>many|NA|TRBV2|TRBJ1-4
CASSEGRRPQEKLFF
TGTGCCAGCAGTGAAGGAAGAAGGCCCCAGGAAAAACTGTTTTTT
>NA|TRBD2|TRBV6-1|TRBJ2-2
CASKDPSGGINTGELFF
TGTGCCAGCAAAGATCCTAGCGGGGGTATAAACACCGGGGAGCTGTTTTTT
>few|NA|TRBV4-1|TRBJ1-6
CASSKGSNSYNSPLHF
TGCGCCAGCAGCAAAGGATCGAACTCCTATAATTCACCCCTCCACTTT
>few|TRBD1|TRBV7-6|TRBJ2-7
CASSSPGQFYEQYF
TGTGCCAGCAGCTCTCCGGGACAGTTCTACGAGCAGTACTTC
>few|NA|TRBV19|TRBJ2-5
CASSIDHSTTLLQETQYF
TGTGCCAGTAGTATCGATCACTCGACAACCCTTCTCCAAGAGACCCAGTACTTC
>medium-sized|NA|TRBV4-1|TRBJ2-1
CASSHYPAYNEQFF
TGCGCCAGCAGCCATTATCCGGCCTACAATGAGCAGTTCTTC
>NA|NA|TRBV13|TRBJ1-2
CASSLGTGNYGYTF
TGTGCCAGCAGCTTAGGGACGGGAAACTATGGCTACACCTTC
>many|NA|TRBV2|TRBJ1-1
CASSPGWAEAFF
TGTGCCAGCAGCCCAGGGTGGGCTGAAGCTTTCTTT
>NA|NA|TRBV30|TRBJ1-6
CAWRDRMGSPLHF
TGTGCCTGGAGAGACAGAATGGGTTCACCCCTCCACTTT
>NA|NA|TRBV2|TRBJ2-7
CASNPLASYEQYF
TGTGCCAGCAACCCTCTAGCGTCCTACGAGCAGTACTTC
>many|TRBD1|TRBV5-1|TRBJ1-2
CASSLGGTGEYGYTF
TGCGCCAGCAGCTTGGGCGGAACAGGGGAATATGGCTACACCTTC
>few|TRBD1|TRBV7-2|TRBJ2-7
CASSLVRDRAYEQYF
TGTGCCAGCAGCTTAGTTCGGGACAGGGCGTACGAGCAGTACTTC
>many|TRBD1|TRBV7-2|TRBJ2-1
CASSLDRGHGNEQFF
TGTGCCAGCAGCCTCGACAGGGGGCACGGCAATGAGCAGTTCTTC
>NA|NA|TRBV6-2/TRBV6-3|TRBJ2-5
CASNRWAAQETQYF
TGTGCCAGCAACCGCTGGGCAGCCCAAGAGACCCAGTACTTC
>few|TRBD2|TRBV9|TRBJ2-5
CASSERTSGGVETQYF
TGTGCCAGCAGCGAGAGGACTAGCGGGGGAGTGGAGACCCAGTACTTC
>many|TRBD1|TRBV24-1|TRBJ1-5
CATSEGQGSNQPQHF
TGTGCCACCAGTGAAGGACAGGGTAGCAATCAGCCCCAGCATTTT
>many|NA|TRBV7-2|TRBJ2-3
CASSTSTDTQYF
TGTGCCAGCAGCACTAGCACAGATACGCAGTATTTT
>many|NA|TRBV7-9|TRBJ1-1
CASTPGGTEAFF
TGTGCCAGCACCCCGGGCGGCACTGAAGCTTTCTTT
>many|NA|TRBV20-1|TRBJ1-5
CSARSGANQPQHF
TGCAGTGCTAGATCTGGGGCCAATCAGCCCCAGCATTTT